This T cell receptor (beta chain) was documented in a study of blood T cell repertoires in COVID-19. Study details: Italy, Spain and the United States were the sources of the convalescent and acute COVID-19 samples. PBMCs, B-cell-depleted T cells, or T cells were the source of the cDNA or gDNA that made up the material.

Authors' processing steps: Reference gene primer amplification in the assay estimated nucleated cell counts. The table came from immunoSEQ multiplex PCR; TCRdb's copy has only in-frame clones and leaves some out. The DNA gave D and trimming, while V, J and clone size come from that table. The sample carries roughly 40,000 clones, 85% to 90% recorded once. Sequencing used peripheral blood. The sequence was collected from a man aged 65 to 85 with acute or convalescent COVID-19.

CDR3 in amino acids: CASSTAGGYEQYF. The CDR3 region has the DNA TGTGCCAGTAGTACGGCAGGGGGGTACGAGCAGTACTTC. The rearrangement joins TRBV19 to TRBJ2-7; weak D call: TRBD1 (7 bases). V lost 4 bases and J 4 bases, leaving 11 bases between the germline ends. This CDR3 has 13 residues. Germline values: CDR1 LNHDA, CDR2 SQIVND (reference sequence).